Each of the 32 T cell receptor beta chains below was sequenced from the same sample in a study of blood T cell repertoires in COVID-19. Only in-frame clones appear in the TCRdb table, and some are missing; sequencing was by immunoSEQ multiplex PCR. The sample has roughly 180,000 clones, roughly four fifths seen once. Sequenced material: peripheral blood. The receptors shown here come from a woman in her 30s with acute or convalescent COVID-19.

J is TRBJ2-3 and V is TRBV5-1; no reliable D call. The V gene's germline CDR1 is SGHRS and CDR2 YFSETQ. The CDR3 covers 13 residues. With 4 bases removed from V and 9 bases from J, the gap between germline ends came to 15 bases. The CDR3 loop is CASSLDPAGTQYF. Here the CDR3 DNA reads TGCGCCAGCAGCCTAGACCCGGCCGGCACGCAGTATTTT.

The chain recombines TRBV27 with TRBJ2-1, with TRBD2 matching over 7 bases. From germline, CDR1 is MNHEY and CDR2 SMNVEV (reference sequence). After removal of 4 bases from V and 13 bases from J, the junction contained 7 bases not matched to a gene. The CDR3 sequence is 12 residues long. The CDR3 sequence: CASSSRDYSQFF. In DNA form, the CDR3 reads TGTGCCAGCAGTTCCCGGGACTATTCTCAGTTCTTC.

The J gene is TRBJ1-4, the V gene TRBV5-1; 8 bases line up with TRBD1. Germline CDR1 reads SGHRS; CDR2 reads YFSETQ. V was pared by 3 bases and J by 8 bases, with 12 bases of the junction left unmatched. This CDR3 comprises 16 residues. CDR3 nucleotides: TGCGCCAGCAGCTCGGAGGCCGTCGACAGGGGAGAAAAACTGTTTTTT. Protein: CASSSEAVDRGEKLFF.

This chain links TRBV28 with TRBJ1-5, with a weak D call TRBD1 (5 bases). Germline V lookup: CDR1 MDHEN, CDR2 SYDVKM. V was trimmed by 3 bases and J by 1 base, leaving 7 bases between them. This CDR3 has 14 amino acids. Here the CDR3 reads CASSFGGSNQPQHF. Here the CDR3 DNA reads TGTGCCAGCAGTTTCGGGGGGAGCAATCAGCCCCAGCATTTT.

The V and J genes are TRBV28 and TRBJ2-7; 10 nucleotides match TRBD1. V trimming: 7 bases; J trimming: 0 bases; junction bases outside the gene matches: 6. Germline V lookup: CDR1 MDHEN, CDR2 SYDVKM. The CDR3 totals 15 residues. CDR3 loop: CASIAGTGVSYEQYF. CDR3 in DNA: TGTGCCAGCATAGCCGGGACAGGGGTCTCCTACGAGCAGTACTTC.

This clone appeared once. V and J are TRBV6-2 or TRBV6-3 and TRBJ2-5; TRBD1 matches 9 bases. V shed 2 bases, J shed 2 bases, and the junction held 6 bases outside the gene matches. CDR1 MNHEY and CDR2 SVGEGT come from the germline V gene. The CDR3 is 16 amino acids. CDR3 protein: CASSYPAGTGQETQYF. The CDR3 DNA follows: TGTGCCAGCAGTTACCCAGCCGGGACAGGGCAAGAGACCCAGTACTTC.

The genes are TRBV6-6 and TRBJ1-2, with D unclear. Germline loops: CDR1 MNHNY, CDR2 SVGAGI (reference sequence). Trimming cost V 4 bases and J 2 bases, with 11 bases left between them. CDR3 length: 14 residues. The CDR3 DNA reads as TGTGCCAGCAGTTTGGGGAGACCGAACTATGGCTACACCTTC. It yields the protein CASSLGRPNYGYTF.

This chain uses TRBV28 with TRBJ1-3, with 7 positions matching TRBD1. J gave up 0 bases and V 6 bases, and 11 bases lay outside the gene matches. The CDR3 is 17 residues long. Germline CDR1 MDHEN, CDR2 SYDVKM. The CDR3, as DNA: TGTGCCAGCAGCGGTAACAGGGGCCTCAGCTCTGGAAACACCATATATTTT. Translation gives CASSGNRGLSSGNTIYF.

The genes are TRBV10-1 and TRBJ1-1; D unclear. Trimming stripped 4 bases from V and 10 bases from J, with 13 bases between. The CDR3 contains 12 residues. CDR1 and CDR2 from the germline V gene are WNHNN and SYGVQD (reference sequence). The chain's CDR3 is CASSGSPGRAFF. CDR3 DNA: TGCGCCAGCAGTGGCTCGCCAGGCCGAGCTTTCTTT.

The chain combines TRBV27 with TRBJ1-5; D not resolved. CDR1 is MNHEY and CDR2 is SMNVEV in the germline V gene (reference sequence). The CDR3 is made up of 14 amino acids. Trimming cost V 1 base and J 3 bases, with 7 bases left between them. The CDR3 sequence is CASSLFGINQPQHF. CDR3 DNA: TGTGCCAGCAGTTTATTCGGGATCAATCAGCCCCAGCATTTT.

This rearrangement joins TRBV4-2 to TRBJ1-3; D remains unclear. Germline V gives CDR1 LGHNA, CDR2 YNFKEQ. The CDR3 contains 15 residues. Trimming stripped 3 bases from V and 0 bases from J, with 9 bases between. The CDR3 is CASSQEGGSGNTIYF. The CDR3 nucleotides read TGTGCCAGCAGCCAGGAGGGCGGCTCTGGAAACACCATATATTTT.

The chain has TRBV6-5 and TRBJ2-1; 9 bases map to TRBD2. V lost 5 bases, J lost 6 bases, and 8 bases stayed unmatched. This CDR3 contains 15 residues. In germline, CDR1 is MNHEY, CDR2 SVGAGI. CDR3 loop: CASSHLAGRPNEQFF. The CDR3 nucleotides read TGTGCCAGCAGTCATCTAGCGGGACGGCCCAATGAGCAGTTCTTC.

The chain is built from TRBV24-1 and TRBJ2-6; the D is unclear. Germline loops: CDR1 KGHDR, CDR2 SFDVKD. This CDR3 has 15 residues. V was pared by 1 base and J by 3 bases, with 6 bases between. The CDR3 DNA reads as TGTGCCACCAGTGATTTTACCAGTGGGGCCAACGTCCTGACTTTC. Encoded protein: CATSDFTSGANVLTF.

The chain links TRBV4-2 to TRBJ2-7, with D perhaps matching TRBD1 (5 bases). The CDR3 sequence is 14 residues long. Germline assignment: CDR1 LGHNA and CDR2 YNFKEQ. The V and J ends lost 1 base and 1 base respectively, with 8 bases between them. CDR3 DNA: TGTGCCAGCAGCCAAGGCAGGGATTCCTACGAGCAGTACTTC. Its translation is CASSQGRDSYEQYF.

The gene calls are TRBV7-2 and TRBJ2-7, with 13 bases matching TRBD2. V shed 5 bases and J 6 bases; nucleotides not matched to a gene: 7. Per germline, CDR1 SGHTA and CDR2 FQGNSA. This CDR3 comprises 15 residues. CDR3 nucleotide sequence: TGTGCCAGCAGCCATCGGACTAGCGGGGGAGGCGAGCAGTACTTC. Translation: CASSHRTSGGGEQYF.

The V call is TRBV19, the J call TRBJ1-5; 12 bases line up with TRBD1. Germline loops: CDR1 LNHDA, CDR2 SQIVND (reference sequence). This CDR3 comprises 20 residues. V was pared by 5 bases and J by 0 bases, with 14 bases of the junction left unmatched. Here the CDR3 reads CASSALFGTGGSYSNQPQHF. The CDR3 DNA reads as TGTGCCAGTAGTGCCCTCTTCGGGACAGGGGGCAGCTATAGCAATCAGCCCCAGCATTTT.

The chain links TRBV27 to TRBJ2-1; TRBD2 matches 7 bases. With V trimmed by 7 bases and J by 9 bases, 24 bases remained unmatched. Per germline, CDR1 MNHEY and CDR2 SMNVEV (reference sequence). CDR3 length: 18 residues. The CDR3 region has the DNA TGTGCCAGCACCCCCCGAGGGATCCTAGCGGTAACATCCGGTGAGCAGTTCTTC. Translated, it gives CASTPRGILAVTSGEQFF.

The V and J genes are TRBV5-6 and TRBJ2-7, with D tentatively TRBD1 (5 bases). This CDR3 spans 15 amino acids. The germline gives CDR1 SGHDT, CDR2 YYEEEE. Trimming removed 0 bases at V and 2 bases at J, with 12 bases between. The CDR3 bases are TGTGCCAGCAGCTTGGCCTGGGGCCGAACCTACGAGCAGTACTTC. Its protein product is CASSLAWGRTYEQYF.

The J gene is TRBJ2-1, the V gene TRBV7-6; 8 bases line up with TRBD2. The germline V gene encodes CDR1 SGHVS and CDR2 FNYEAQ. The CDR3 is made up of 16 amino acids. The V gene end was trimmed by 5 bases and the J gene end by 5 bases; junction bases not matched to a gene: 11. The CDR3 reads CASSPHTLGLDNEQFF. DNA for the CDR3: TGTGCCAGCAGCCCCCATACCCTGGGACTAGACAATGAGCAGTTCTTC.

The V call is TRBV6-5, the J call TRBJ1-1; D is unresolved. Germline lookup yields CDR1 MNHEY and CDR2 SVGAGI. The CDR3 contains 13 residues. V was pared by 6 bases and J by 5 bases, with 13 bases between. CDR3 nucleotide sequence: TGTGCCAGCAGCCCACGGGGAAGTACTGAAGCTTTCTTT. This codes for CASSPRGSTEAFF.

There are a few counts of this clone. V is TRBV28 and J is TRBJ2-1; 7 bases match TRBD2. The CDR3 runs to 15 residues. Losses at the gene ends were 3 bases for V and 2 bases for J; bases not matched to a gene: 4. Germline CDR1 is MDHEN and CDR2 is SYDVKM. The CDR3 reads CASSLRTRTYNEQFF. CDR3 nucleotide sequence: TGTGCCAGCAGTTTGAGGACTAGAACCTACAATGAGCAGTTCTTC. Variable domain in full (rest from reference TRBV28 and TRBJ2-1): DVKVTQSSRYLVKRTGEKVFLECVQDMDHENMFWYRQDPGLGLRLIYFSYDVKMKEKGDIPEGYSVSREKKERFSLILESASTNQTSMYLCASSLRTRTYNEQFFGPGTRLTVL.

The V call is TRBV5-1, the J call TRBJ2-7, with a possible D match to TRBD1 (5 bases). The V gene's germline CDR1 is SGHRS and CDR2 YFSETQ. The CDR3 has 13 amino acids. Trimming stripped 1 base from V and 7 bases from J, with 12 bases between. Written as DNA, the CDR3 is TGCGCCAGCAGCTTGTACGTTACAGGAGAGCAGTACTTC. Translated, it gives CASSLYVTGEQYF. Using reference TRBV5-1 and TRBJ2-7 for the parts outside the CDR3, the full variable domain is KAGVTQTPRYLIKTRGQQVTLSCSPISGHRSVSWYQQTPGQGLQFLFEYFSETQRNKGNFPGRFSGRQFSNSRSEMNVSTLELGDSALYLCASSLYVTGEQYFGPGTRLTVT.

The chain couples TRBV20-1 to TRBJ2-5; 9 bases agree with TRBD2. Germline CDR1 is DFQATT and CDR2 is SNEGSKA (reference sequence). CDR3 size: 19 residues. V shed 3 bases, J shed 1 base, and the junction held 18 bases outside the gene matches. In DNA form, the CDR3 reads TGCAGTGCTAGTCGCCCCCTGGCGGGGGGGCCGCCCTCCCAAGAGACCCAGTACTTC. Its translation: CSASRPLAGGPPSQETQYF.

The chain uses TRBV27 and TRBJ2-1; no reliable D call. This CDR3 has 14 amino acids. Germline V CDR1 and CDR2: MNHEY, SMNVEV (reference sequence). V was cut by 6 bases and J by 0 bases, with 9 bases left in between. The CDR3 here is CASSLSYSYNEQFF. Here the CDR3 DNA reads TGTGCCAGCAGCCTATCCTACTCCTACAATGAGCAGTTCTTC.

The J gene is TRBJ1-1, the V gene TRBV25-1; D unclear. The V gene lost 6 bases and the J gene lost 11 bases, with 22 bases spanning the gap. The V gene's germline CDR1 is MGHDK and CDR2 SYGVNS. The CDR3 contains 14 residues. CDR3 sequence reads: CASRPTTGFPRAFF. CDR3 in DNA: TGTGCCAGCAGACCAACCACGGGTTTTCCCCGGGCTTTCTTT.

The chain has TRBV2 and TRBJ1-1, with D possibly TRBD1 on 6 matching bases. This CDR3 spans 14 amino acids. Germline V lookup: CDR1 SNHLY, CDR2 FYNNEI. Trimming took 7 bases from V and 4 from J, leaving 16 bases between them. CDR3: CASNVQGWGTEAFF. CDR3 nucleotides: TGTGCCAGCAACGTACAGGGATGGGGCACTGAAGCTTTCTTT.

This sequence joins TRBV18 and TRBJ2-3; 8 bases fit TRBD2. The germline V gene has CDR1 KGHSH and CDR2 LQKENI. Trimming removed 3 bases from V and 0 bases from J; junction bases left unmatched: 2. The CDR3 is 15 residues long. Here the CDR3 reads CASSPPSGSTDTQYF. CDR3 in DNA: TGTGCCAGCTCACCTCCTAGCGGGAGCACAGATACGCAGTATTTT.

J is TRBJ2-1 and V is TRBV6-5, with 7 bases fitting TRBD1. J was trimmed by 8 bases and V by 8 bases; bases with no gene match: 9. Germline CDR1 is MNHEY and CDR2 is SVGAGI. This CDR3 comprises 13 residues. CDR3 DNA: TGTGCCAGCCCTCCACAGGGGAGCGATGAGCAGTTCTTC. Residues: CASPPQGSDEQFF.

V gene TRBV5-1 combines with J gene TRBJ1-6; D may be TRBD1 (5 bases). Per the germline V gene, CDR1 is SGHRS and CDR2 is YFSETQ. The CDR3 spans 18 residues. V dropped 0 bases and J dropped 0 bases, with 13 bases sitting between them. CDR3 loop: CASSLVGGLSSYNSPLHF. CDR3 DNA sequence: TGCGCCAGCAGCTTGGTGGGGGGACTGAGCTCCTATAATTCACCCCTCCACTTT. Supplemented by reference TRBV5-1 and TRBJ1-6, the full variable domain reads KAGVTQTPRYLIKTRGQQVTLSCSPISGHRSVSWYQQTPGQGLQFLFEYFSETQRNKGNFPGRFSGRQFSNSRSEMNVSTLELGDSALYLCASSLVGGLSSYNSPLHFGNGTRLTVT.

This clone was observed a single time. The chain recombines TRBV6-5 with TRBJ2-7, with unresolved D. Trimming took off 2 bases at V and 7 bases at J, with 6 bases between the two ends. CDR3 length: 11 residues. The germline gives CDR1 MNHEY, CDR2 SVGAGI. The CDR3 reads CASSYLWEQYF. CDR3 sequence (DNA): TGTGCCAGCAGTTACCTATGGGAGCAGTACTTC.

This clone has just a few counts. The chain combines TRBV5-5 with TRBJ1-3; tentatively, D is TRBD1 (6 bases). V was pared by 2 bases and J by 5 bases, with 11 bases between. The germline gives CDR1 SGHKS, CDR2 YYEKEE (reference sequence). The CDR3 extends over 14 amino acids. This CDR3 is CASSFQGRRNTIYF. The CDR3 DNA follows: TGTGCCAGCAGCTTTCAGGGGAGAAGAAACACCATATATTTT.

V is TRBV27 and J is TRBJ1-5; D possibly corresponds to TRBD1 (5 bases). CDR3 size: 13 residues. From germline, CDR1 is MNHEY and CDR2 SMNVEV (reference sequence). The V end was cut by 6 bases, the J end by 7 bases, with 13 bases between. Here the CDR3 reads CASSLSRVQPQHF. The CDR3 coding sequence is TGTGCCAGCAGCCTATCCAGGGTGCAGCCCCAGCATTTT.